Listed below are T cell receptor beta chains from one sample, sequenced in a study of blood T cells in healthy people across ages. TCRdb recomputed calls from the 5' RACE reads with MiXCR, one row per CDR3 protein. The sample consists of over 1,300,000 distinct CDR3 sequences, around 59% of them appearing once. The sequencing input was blood. These receptors were obtained from a man younger than 30 in good health. Each CDR3 is given with its conserved first and last residue. Each record gives: clone size, J gene, CDR3 length, V gene, D gene, CDR3 DNA, CDR3 protein. A D gene is named only where the DNA matches it firmly. Not every row has a clone size; where given, it reads once, few, many or a size class.

clone size: few; J gene: TRBJ2-1; CDR3 length: 14; V gene: TRBV5-1; D gene: .; CDR3 DNA: TGCGCCAGCAGCTTCCTCGGGACGGTCAATGAGCAGTTCTTC; CDR3 protein: CASSFLGTVNEQFF
clone size: .; J gene: TRBJ2-1; CDR3 length: 16; V gene: TRBV6-1; D gene: TRBD1; CDR3 DNA: TGTGCCAGCAGGGGCTTGACAGGGAGCTCCTACAATGAGCAGTTCTTC; CDR3 protein: CASRGLTGSSYNEQFF
clone size: .; J gene: TRBJ1-6; CDR3 length: 17; V gene: TRBV4-3; D gene: .; CDR3 DNA: TGCGCCAGCAGCCAAGAGGCGTGGACGGTCGATAATTCACCCCTCCACTTT; CDR3 protein: CASSQEAWTVDNSPLHF
clone size: .; J gene: TRBJ2-1; CDR3 length: 12; V gene: TRBV3-1; D gene: .; CDR3 DNA: TGTGCCAGCAGCCACTCAGCGGGTTTGCAGTTCTTC; CDR3 protein: CASSHSAGLQFF
clone size: .; J gene: TRBJ2-1; CDR3 length: 13; V gene: TRBV25-1; D gene: .; CDR3 DNA: TGTGCCAGCACCAACCCCGGACTACCTGAGCAGTTCTTC; CDR3 protein: CASTNPGLPEQFF
clone size: .; J gene: TRBJ1-2; CDR3 length: 13; V gene: TRBV2; D gene: TRBD1; CDR3 DNA: TGTGCCAGCACCGGGACAGGGGTCTATGGCTACACCTTC; CDR3 protein: CASTGTGVYGYTF
clone size: once; J gene: TRBJ1-6; CDR3 length: 13; V gene: TRBV25-1; D gene: TRBD1; CDR3 DNA: TGTGCCAGCAGTGGAACGGGGACAGCTTCCCTCCACTTT; CDR3 protein: CASSGTGTASLHF
clone size: .; J gene: TRBJ2-3; CDR3 length: 16; V gene: TRBV7-9; D gene: .; CDR3 DNA: TGTGCCAGCAGCTTCGGAGGGGGCTCTAGCACAGATACGCAGTATTTT; CDR3 protein: CASSFGGGSSTDTQYF
clone size: .; J gene: TRBJ2-7; CDR3 length: 13; V gene: TRBV30; D gene: TRBD1; CDR3 DNA: TGTGCCTGCCGACAGGGGAGGTTGAACGAGCAGTACTTC; CDR3 protein: CACRQGRLNEQYF
clone size: .; J gene: TRBJ2-7; CDR3 length: 14; V gene: TRBV30; D gene: TRBD1; CDR3 DNA: TGTGCCTGGAATACCGGGGACAGGGCCCACGAGCAGTACTTC; CDR3 protein: CAWNTGDRAHEQYF
clone size: .; J gene: TRBJ2-1; CDR3 length: 16; V gene: TRBV11-2; D gene: .; CDR3 DNA: TGTGCCAGCAGCTTCGGACGCAGGAGCTCCTACAATGAGCAGTTCTTC; CDR3 protein: CASSFGRRSSYNEQFF
clone size: many; J gene: TRBJ2-2; CDR3 length: 13; V gene: TRBV29-1; D gene: .; CDR3 DNA: TGCAGCGTCAAGGACAGCCCCCTGGGGGAGCTGTTTTTT; CDR3 protein: CSVKDSPLGELFF
clone size: .; J gene: TRBJ1-1; CDR3 length: 15; V gene: TRBV10-3; D gene: .; CDR3 DNA: TGTGCCATCAGTGTGAGAGGCAGATTGAACACTGAAGCTTTCTTT; CDR3 protein: CAISVRGRLNTEAFF
clone size: .; J gene: TRBJ2-3; CDR3 length: 18; V gene: TRBV7-2; D gene: .; CDR3 DNA: TGTGCCAGCAGCTTAATTGGGGGATCGCGGTCTAGCACAGATACGCAGTATTTT; CDR3 protein: CASSLIGGSRSSTDTQYF
clone size: .; J gene: TRBJ2-7; CDR3 length: 16; V gene: TRBV12-3/TRBV12-4; D gene: TRBD2; CDR3 DNA: TGTGCCAGCAGTTTACGGCGGGAGGGCCTCGGGTACGAGCAGTACTTC; CDR3 protein: CASSLRREGLGYEQYF
clone size: .; J gene: TRBJ2-1; CDR3 length: 13; V gene: TRBV4-1; D gene: .; CDR3 DNA: TGCGCCAGCAGCCAAGATCTAGGGAGCGAGCAGTTCTTC; CDR3 protein: CASSQDLGSEQFF
clone size: .; J gene: TRBJ2-6; CDR3 length: 16; V gene: TRBV28; D gene: .; CDR3 DNA: TGTGCCAGCAGGGAGACGGGGAGCTCTGGGGCCAACGTCCTGACTTTC; CDR3 protein: CASRETGSSGANVLTF
clone size: .; J gene: TRBJ1-1; CDR3 length: 17; V gene: TRBV20-1; D gene: TRBD1; CDR3 DNA: TGCAGTGCTAGAGGTATACAGGGGTTGGGTATCGACACTGAAGCTTTCTTT; CDR3 protein: CSARGIQGLGIDTEAFF
clone size: .; J gene: TRBJ2-7; CDR3 length: 13; V gene: TRBV20-1; D gene: .; CDR3 DNA: TGCAGTGCTAGGACGGTGCTAAGTGGCGAGCAGTACTTC; CDR3 protein: CSARTVLSGEQYF
clone size: once; J gene: TRBJ2-1; CDR3 length: 17; V gene: TRBV7-9; D gene: TRBD1; CDR3 DNA: TGTGCCAGCAGCTTAGATCTTCCGGGACAGGGGGATTATGAGCAGTTCTTC; CDR3 protein: CASSLDLPGQGDYEQFF
clone size: .; J gene: TRBJ1-1; CDR3 length: 13; V gene: TRBV20-1; D gene: .; CDR3 DNA: TGCAGTGCCCAGTCGGGGGCGGGCACTGAAGCTTTCTTT; CDR3 protein: CSAQSGAGTEAFF
clone size: .; J gene: TRBJ1-1; CDR3 length: 16; V gene: TRBV7-2; D gene: .; CDR3 DNA: TGTGCCAGCAGCTTAGCGCCGCAGGTTTTGAACACTGAAGCTTTCTTT; CDR3 protein: CASSLAPQVLNTEAFF
clone size: .; J gene: TRBJ1-6; CDR3 length: 13; V gene: TRBV7-9; D gene: .; CDR3 DNA: TGTGCCAGCAGCCATGGGTTCATCTCACCCCTCCACTTT; CDR3 protein: CASSHGFISPLHF
clone size: few; J gene: TRBJ2-1; CDR3 length: 15; V gene: TRBV5-1; D gene: .; CDR3 DNA: TGCGCCAGCAGCCCCCAACCCACAGGGAGGTATGAGCAGTTCTTC; CDR3 protein: CASSPQPTGRYEQFF
clone size: few; J gene: TRBJ2-3; CDR3 length: 12; V gene: TRBV6-5; D gene: .; CDR3 DNA: TGTGCCATCTCACAGGGTGGGGATACGCAGTATTTT; CDR3 protein: CAISQGGDTQYF
clone size: .; J gene: TRBJ1-1; CDR3 length: 13; V gene: TRBV20-1; D gene: .; CDR3 DNA: TGCAGTGCTCCCGACAGGATGAACACTGAAGCTTTCTTT; CDR3 protein: CSAPDRMNTEAFF
clone size: .; J gene: TRBJ2-1; CDR3 length: 17; V gene: TRBV7-2; D gene: .; CDR3 DNA: TGTGCCAGCAGCTTAAGGGCCTCAGCGGGCCCAGACAATGAGCAGTTCTTC; CDR3 protein: CASSLRASAGPDNEQFF
clone size: .; J gene: TRBJ2-5; CDR3 length: 14; V gene: TRBV2; D gene: TRBD2; CDR3 DNA: TGTGCCAGCGGACCCGGGACTAGTTGGGAGACCCAGTACTTC; CDR3 protein: CASGPGTSWETQYF
clone size: .; J gene: TRBJ2-3; CDR3 length: 15; V gene: TRBV11-1; D gene: TRBD2; CDR3 DNA: TGTGCCAGCAGCTTTTATGCGGGGGGCACAGATACGCAGTATTTT; CDR3 protein: CASSFYAGGTDTQYF
clone size: .; J gene: TRBJ1-1; CDR3 length: 14; V gene: TRBV20-1; D gene: .; CDR3 DNA: TGCAGTGCTACGGACAGCTTCTCTAACACTGAAGCTTTCTTT; CDR3 protein: CSATDSFSNTEAFF
clone size: .; J gene: TRBJ1-1; CDR3 length: 13; V gene: TRBV7-2; D gene: .; CDR3 DNA: TGTGCCAGCACCTTGCATTTGAACACTGAAGCTTTCTTT; CDR3 protein: CASTLHLNTEAFF
clone size: .; J gene: TRBJ2-7; CDR3 length: 16; V gene: TRBV7-9; D gene: TRBD2; CDR3 DNA: TGTGCCAGCAGCTGGGGTGGGACTAGCTTCTCCTACGAGCAGTACTTC; CDR3 protein: CASSWGGTSFSYEQYF
clone size: .; J gene: TRBJ1-2; CDR3 length: 12; V gene: TRBV20-1; D gene: .; CDR3 DNA: TGCAGTGCTAGAGAGTGGACAGAAGGCTACACCTTC; CDR3 protein: CSAREWTEGYTF
clone size: few; J gene: TRBJ2-7; CDR3 length: 15; V gene: TRBV27; D gene: TRBD2; CDR3 DNA: TGTGCCAGCAGTTTCTCTAGCGGGGGTACTTACGAGCAGTACTTC; CDR3 protein: CASSFSSGGTYEQYF
clone size: .; J gene: TRBJ2-7; CDR3 length: 14; V gene: TRBV7-9; D gene: TRBD2; CDR3 DNA: TGTGCCAGCACCTCCGGGGGGTTCGACGCCGAGCAGTACTTC; CDR3 protein: CASTSGGFDAEQYF
clone size: .; J gene: TRBJ2-7; CDR3 length: 12; V gene: TRBV20-1; D gene: .; CDR3 DNA: TGCAGTGCTAGGGAGGACTGGAGTGAGCAGTACTTC; CDR3 protein: CSAREDWSEQYF
clone size: .; J gene: TRBJ2-5; CDR3 length: 15; V gene: TRBV14; D gene: TRBD2; CDR3 DNA: TGTGCCAGCAGCCCGTTAGCGGGAGTGCGGAATGAGCAGTACTTC; CDR3 protein: CASSPLAGVRNEQYF
clone size: .; J gene: TRBJ1-1; CDR3 length: 13; V gene: TRBV19; D gene: .; CDR3 DNA: TGTGCCAGTCACGGATGGGGGGCTGTTGAAGCTTTCTTT; CDR3 protein: CASHGWGAVEAFF
clone size: few; J gene: TRBJ2-2; CDR3 length: 11; V gene: TRBV29-1; D gene: TRBD1; CDR3 DNA: TGCAGCGCACAGGGGGTCGGGGAGCTGTTTTTT; CDR3 protein: CSAQGVGELFF
clone size: .; J gene: TRBJ2-5; CDR3 length: 15; V gene: TRBV25-1; D gene: .; CDR3 DNA: TGTGCCAGCAGTGACGGTGCGGGACCTCAAGAGACCCAGTACTTC; CDR3 protein: CASSDGAGPQETQYF
clone size: few; J gene: TRBJ1-1; CDR3 length: 12; V gene: TRBV20-1; D gene: .; CDR3 DNA: TGCAGTGCCTCGGTGGGGGGCACTGAAGCTTTCTTT; CDR3 protein: CSASVGGTEAFF
clone size: .; J gene: TRBJ1-2; CDR3 length: 11; V gene: TRBV3-1; D gene: .; CDR3 DNA: TGTGCCAGCAGCCGGAGCTATGTCTACACCTTC; CDR3 protein: CASSRSYVYTF
clone size: .; J gene: TRBJ1-2; CDR3 length: 13; V gene: TRBV7-9; D gene: .; CDR3 DNA: TGTGCCAGCAGCCACGTCACAGTTTATGGCTACACCTTC; CDR3 protein: CASSHVTVYGYTF
clone size: .; J gene: TRBJ1-6; CDR3 length: 12; V gene: TRBV28; D gene: .; CDR3 DNA: TGTGCCAGCAGTTTCATGGACTCACCCCTCCACTTT; CDR3 protein: CASSFMDSPLHF
clone size: .; J gene: TRBJ1-6; CDR3 length: 12; V gene: TRBV10-2; D gene: .; CDR3 DNA: TGCGCCAGCAGGGCCAGGGGTTCACCCCTCCACTTT; CDR3 protein: CASRARGSPLHF
clone size: .; J gene: TRBJ2-3; CDR3 length: 19; V gene: TRBV7-9; D gene: TRBD2; CDR3 DNA: TGTGCCAGCGGGGGATCTAGCGGGGGCTCCATGACAAACACAGATACGCAGTATTTT; CDR3 protein: CASGGSSGGSMTNTDTQYF
clone size: .; J gene: TRBJ2-2; CDR3 length: 12; V gene: TRBV30; D gene: .; CDR3 DNA: TGTGCCTGGAGGGGGGACACCGGGGAGCTGTTTTTT; CDR3 protein: CAWRGDTGELFF